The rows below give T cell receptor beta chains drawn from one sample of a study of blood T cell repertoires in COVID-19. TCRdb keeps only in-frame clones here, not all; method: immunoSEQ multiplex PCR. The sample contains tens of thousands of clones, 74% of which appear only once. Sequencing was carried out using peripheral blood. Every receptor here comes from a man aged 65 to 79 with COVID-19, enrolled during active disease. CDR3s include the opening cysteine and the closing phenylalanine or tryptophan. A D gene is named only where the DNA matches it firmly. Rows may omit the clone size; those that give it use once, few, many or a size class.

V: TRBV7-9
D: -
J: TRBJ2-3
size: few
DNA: TGTGCCAGCGGGCCGGACACCACAGATACGCAGTATTTT
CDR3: CASGPDTTDTQYF

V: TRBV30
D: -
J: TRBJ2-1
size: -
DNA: TGTGCCTGCGACCGGAGCTCCTACAATGAGCAGTTCTTC
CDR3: CACDRSSYNEQFF

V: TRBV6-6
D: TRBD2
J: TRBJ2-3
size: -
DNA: TGTGCCAGCCAAGCGGGAGACGATACGCAGTATTTT
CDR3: CASQAGDDTQYF

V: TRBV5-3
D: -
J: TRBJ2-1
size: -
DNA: TGTGCCAGAAGCTTAGGAGAGGATCTCAATGAGCAGTTCTTC
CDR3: CARSLGEDLNEQFF

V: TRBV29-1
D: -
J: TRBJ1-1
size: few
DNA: TGCAGCGTTGAAGAGGAGGGGCCAAACACTGAAGCTTTCTTT
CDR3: CSVEEEGPNTEAFF

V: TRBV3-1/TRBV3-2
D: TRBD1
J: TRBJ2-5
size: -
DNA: TGTGCCAGCAGTCTACAGGGGGAAGTGACCCAGTACTTC
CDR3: CASSLQGEVTQYF

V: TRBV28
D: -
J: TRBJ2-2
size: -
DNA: TGTGCCAGCAGTTTGGTCAGGGCGGACGGGGAGCTGTTTTTT
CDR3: CASSLVRADGELFF

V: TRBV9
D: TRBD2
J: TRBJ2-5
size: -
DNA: TGTGCCAGCAGCGTAGCTGGAAGGGGGGAGACTAGCGGGAGGAGGGGAGAGACCCAGTACTTC
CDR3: CASSVAGRGETSGRRGETQYF

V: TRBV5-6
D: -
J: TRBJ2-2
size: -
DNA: TGTGCCAGCAGCTTTCGCAGCACCGGGGAGCTGTTTTTT
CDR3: CASSFRSTGELFF

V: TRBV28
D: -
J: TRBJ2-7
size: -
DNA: TGTGCCAGCTCTCTAAGGGGACTTAGGGGCTACGAGCAGTACTTC
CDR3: CASSLRGLRGYEQYF

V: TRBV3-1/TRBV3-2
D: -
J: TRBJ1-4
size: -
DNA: TGTGCCAGCAGCCAAGTAAGCGGGGGATTTAATGAAAAACTGTTTTTT
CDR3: CASSQVSGGFNEKLFF

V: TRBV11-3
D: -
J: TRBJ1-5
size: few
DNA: TGTGCCAGCAGCTCTCCAAGGGAGCGCTATAGCAATCAGCCCCAGCATTTT
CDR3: CASSSPRERYSNQPQHF

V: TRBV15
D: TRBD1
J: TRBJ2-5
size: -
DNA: TGTGCCACCAGCAGGGGACAGGGAGGGGGAAAGACCCAGTACTTC
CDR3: CATSRGQGGGKTQYF

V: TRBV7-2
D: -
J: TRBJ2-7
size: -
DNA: TGTGCCAGCAGCTTAGGCGGGGATCTCTTCGAGCAGTACTTC
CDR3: CASSLGGDLFEQYF

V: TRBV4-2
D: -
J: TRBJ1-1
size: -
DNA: TGTGCCAGCAGCCAGCAGCGCCTCATGAACACTGAAGCTTTCTTT
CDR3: CASSQQRLMNTEAFF

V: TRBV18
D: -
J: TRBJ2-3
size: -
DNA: TGTGCCAGCTCACCCAGACAAGGGGCAGATACGCAGTATTTT
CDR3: CASSPRQGADTQYF

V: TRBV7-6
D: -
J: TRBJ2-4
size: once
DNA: TGTGCCAGCAGCCCGAACCGGGTTGGACAGTTACCCGCACTAGCCAAAAACATTCAGTACTTC
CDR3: CASSPNRVGQLPALAKNIQYF

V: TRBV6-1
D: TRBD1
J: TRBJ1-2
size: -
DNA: TGTGCCAGCAGTGAGGGGACAGGGAGAGGCTACACCTTC
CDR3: CASSEGTGRGYTF

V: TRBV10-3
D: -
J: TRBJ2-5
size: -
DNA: TGTGCCATCAGTACGACAGGAGGACGGGAGACCCAGTACTTC
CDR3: CAISTTGGRETQYF

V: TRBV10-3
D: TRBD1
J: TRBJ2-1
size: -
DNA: TGTGCCATCATGGGACAGGGGGGTTCCTCCTACAATGAGCAGTTCTTC
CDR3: CAIMGQGGSSYNEQFF

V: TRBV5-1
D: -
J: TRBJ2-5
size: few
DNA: TGCGCCAGCAGTCTGGCGGTGGCGGGCCAAGAGACCCAGTACTTC
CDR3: CASSLAVAGQETQYF

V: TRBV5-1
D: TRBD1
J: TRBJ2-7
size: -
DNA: TGCGCCAGCAGCCTAAGAGACAGGGGATGGTACGAGCAGTACTTC
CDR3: CASSLRDRGWYEQYF

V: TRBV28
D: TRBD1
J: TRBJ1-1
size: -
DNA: TGTGCCAGCAGTTTAACCGGGACAGGGCAGGAAGCTTTCTTT
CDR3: CASSLTGTGQEAFF

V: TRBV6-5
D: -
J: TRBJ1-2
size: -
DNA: TGTGCCAGCAGTTACTTTCGACTCGGGAGTCCCTATGGCTACACCTTC
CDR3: CASSYFRLGSPYGYTF

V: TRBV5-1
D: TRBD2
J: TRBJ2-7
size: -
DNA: TGCGCCAGCAGCCCCGCGGGGGGCTACGAGCAGTACTTC
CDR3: CASSPAGGYEQYF